This T cell receptor (beta chain) originates from a study of blood T cell repertoires in COVID-19. Germline V gene data show CDR1 as SGHRS and CDR2 as YFSETQ. With V trimmed by 0 bases and J by 6 bases, 11 bases remained unmatched. The length of the CDR3 is 19 residues. This clone showed up just once. Original processing notes: Estimation of nucleated cell counts relied on the amplification of reference gene primers. Sequencing used immunoSEQ multiplex PCR; TCRdb keeps in-frame clones, though not all of them. That table supplies the V and J calls and clone size; D and trimming were determined from the DNA. The sample has 35,000 to 45,000 clones, roughly 78% seen once; the top ten hold 33%.

The sequencing input was peripheral blood. The chain is built from TRBV5-1 and TRBJ2-1; 14 nucleotides agree with TRBD2. The TCR originated in a man aged 55 to 70 with acute or convalescent COVID-19. The DNA for the CDR3 is TGCGCCAGCAGCTTGGTTGGGACTAGCGGGAGATGGGGAATCAATGAGCAGTTCTTC. Its protein product is CASSLVGTSGRWGINEQFF.